This T cell receptor beta chain stems from a study of beta chain features in type 1 diabetes. Study observations and caveats: Sequencing the cDNA could make cells with high TCR expression show up more than they should. Insertions were fewer and deletions more numerous at VDJ junctions in type 1 diabetes patients.

This clone has a handful of counts. Antigen specificity is unknown. Naive, central memory, regulatory and stem cell-like memory cells within the CD4+ compartment were sorted using CD45RO/CCR7/CD25/CD127/CD95/CD27. The whole isolated RNA underwent reverse transcription, so sequencing captured expressed TCRB transcripts. The data were produced by immunoSEQ multiplex PCR, yet TCRdb's version contains in-frame clones alone and is incomplete. The table includes 350,000 to 400,000 clones, roughly 16% detected once. The receptor comes from a woman aged 18-29 years in good health. Material: naive CD4+ T cells from blood.

The CDR3 is CASSKTADSTGDQYF. DNA for the CDR3: TGTGCCAGCAGCAAAACGGCCGACTCCACCGGGGACCAGTACTTC. This chain joins TRBV9 and TRBJ2-5, with TRBD2 as a possible D gene (5 bases). The CDR3 loop spans 15 amino acids. The germline V gene encodes CDR1 SGDLS and CDR2 YYNGEE. The V and J ends lost 4 bases and 10 bases respectively, with 23 bases between them.